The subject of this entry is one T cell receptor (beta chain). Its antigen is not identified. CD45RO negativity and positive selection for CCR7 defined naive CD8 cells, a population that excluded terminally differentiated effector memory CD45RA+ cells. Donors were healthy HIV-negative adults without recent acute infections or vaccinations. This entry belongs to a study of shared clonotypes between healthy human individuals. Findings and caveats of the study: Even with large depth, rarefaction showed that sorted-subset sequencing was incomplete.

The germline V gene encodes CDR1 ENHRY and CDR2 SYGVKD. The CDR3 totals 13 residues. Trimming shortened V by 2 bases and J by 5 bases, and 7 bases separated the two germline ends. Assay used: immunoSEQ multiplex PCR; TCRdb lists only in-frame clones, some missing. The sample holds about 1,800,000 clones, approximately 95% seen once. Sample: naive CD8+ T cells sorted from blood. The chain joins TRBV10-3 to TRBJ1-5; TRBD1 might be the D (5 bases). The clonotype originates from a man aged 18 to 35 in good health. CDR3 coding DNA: TGTGCCATCAGTGAGGAGGGGTATCAGCCCCAGCATTTT. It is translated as CAISEEGYQPQHF.